One sample yielded the 19 T cell receptor beta chains listed below, sequenced in a study of blood T cell repertoires in COVID-19. The method was immunoSEQ multiplex PCR; TCRdb's version includes in-frame clones alone and lacks a portion of them. The profile covers some 76,000 clones, with 65% to 85% appearing a single time and around 13% taken by the ten largest. The specimen was peripheral blood. Source of these receptors: a man in his fifties or sixties with COVID-19, enrolled during active disease.

The chain has TRBV19 and TRBJ2-3, with D perhaps matching TRBD2 (6 bases). CDR1 is LNHDA, CDR2 SQIVND, per germline (reference sequence). The V gene lost 11 bases and the J gene lost 0 bases, with 12 bases spanning the gap. This CDR3 has 13 amino acids. In DNA, the CDR3 is TGTGCCTCTACGGGGGTTAGCACAGATACGCAGTATTTT. It codes for CASTGVSTDTQYF.

The chain has TRBV21-1 and TRBJ1-1. TRBV21-1 is recorded as a pseudogene. The CDR3 loop spans 16 amino acids. CDR3 DNA: TGTGCCAGCAGCAAAGGTTCCGAGGGCCTTTACACTGAAGCTTTCTTT. This codes for CASSKGSEGLYTEAFF.

This chain connects TRBV2 to TRBJ2-1; the match to TRBD2 covers 7 bases. The CDR3 runs to 15 residues. Looked up from germline, CDR1 is SNHLY and CDR2 is FYNNEI. V shed 5 bases and J 8 bases; nucleotides not matched to a gene: 12. The CDR3 sequence is CASSLVTGGSDEQFF. In DNA, the CDR3 is TGTGCCAGCAGTCTGGTGACGGGAGGAAGTGATGAGCAGTTCTTC.

V and J are TRBV7-6 and TRBJ2-2; 10 bases align to TRBD2. Germline values: CDR1 SGHVS, CDR2 FNYEAQ. The trim removed 5 bases at V and 7 bases at J, leaving 7 bases unmatched. This CDR3 is built from 15 residues. CDR3 sequence: CASSGGLAFGGELFF. CDR3 DNA: TGTGCCAGCAGCGGGGGACTAGCGTTCGGCGGGGAGCTGTTTTTT.

The V and J genes are TRBV9 and TRBJ2-1; 8 bases map to TRBD2. Germline V gene lookup returns CDR1 SGDLS and CDR2 YYNGEE. The CDR3 extends over 17 amino acids. Trimming at V came to 5 bases and at J to 4 bases, leaving 14 bases not matched to a gene. CDR3 region: CASSALTGAGVYNEQFF. DNA of the CDR3: TGTGCCAGCAGTGCCCTCACGGGAGCGGGAGTATACAATGAGCAGTTCTTC.

This sequence joins TRBV5-1 and TRBJ1-1; no clear D gene. Germline V gene lookup returns CDR1 SGHRS and CDR2 YFSETQ. The V and J ends lost 0 bases and 1 base respectively, with 7 bases between them. The length of the CDR3 is 14 residues. CDR3 in DNA: TGCGCCAGCAGCTTGGTGGCAGGGAACACTGAAGCTTTCTTT. It specifies CASSLVAGNTEAFF.

The chain uses TRBV25-1 and TRBJ2-1; TRBD2 matches 8 bases. V lost 8 bases to trimming and J lost 7 bases; unmatched junction nucleotides: 7. Germline V CDR1 and CDR2: MGHDK, SYGVNS. The CDR3 length is 13 residues. The CDR3 bases are TGTGCCAGCTCCCGCCCGGGAGGGAATGAGCAGTTCTTC. Translation gives CASSRPGGNEQFF.

This clone came up a few times. The gene calls are TRBV9 and TRBJ2-1; D possibly corresponds to TRBD2 (6 bases). The germline gives CDR1 SGDLS, CDR2 YYNGEE. The germline V and J ends were trimmed by 3 bases and 0 bases, with 16 bases remaining between them. This CDR3 comprises 17 residues. The chain's CDR3 is CASSEDWGTGSYNEQFF. CDR3 sequence (DNA): TGTGCCAGCAGCGAGGACTGGGGGACTGGCTCCTACAATGAGCAGTTCTTC.

V usage is TRBV19 and J usage is TRBJ1-1; 10 bases are a match to TRBD1. The CDR3 contains 15 residues. V was pared by 3 bases and J by 6 bases, with 7 bases of the junction left unmatched. CDR1 is LNHDA and CDR2 is SQIVND in the germline V gene (reference sequence). CDR3 sequence reads: CASSMTGGRFSEAFF. The CDR3 DNA reads TGTGCCAGTAGTATGACAGGGGGCCGTTTTTCTGAAGCTTTCTTT. Combining the CDR3 with reference TRBV19 and TRBJ1-1 gives the whole variable domain DGGITQSPKYLFRKEGQNVTLSCEQNLNHDAMYWYRQDPGQGLRLIYYSQIVNDFQKGDIAEGYSVSREKKESFPLTVTSAQKNPTAFYLCASSMTGGRFSEAFFGQGTRLTVV.

The chain has TRBV7-2 and TRBJ2-1; a possible D gene is TRBD1 (5 bases). This CDR3 has 12 residues. CDR1 is SGHTA and CDR2 is FQGNSA in the germline V gene. V lost 3 bases and J lost 6, with 6 bases in between. The DNA of the CDR3 is TGTGCCAGCAGCTTTAGGGGCAATGAGCAGTTCTTC. It yields the protein CASSFRGNEQFF.

This chain connects TRBV2 to TRBJ1-3, with D perhaps matching TRBD1 (6 bases). V lost 10 bases to trimming and J lost 1 base, with 11 bases between them. The germline gives CDR1 SNHLY, CDR2 FYNNEI. This CDR3 is built from 13 residues. CDR3 nucleotide sequence: TGTGCCATTGAACAGGGATCTGGAAACACCATATATTTT. Encoded protein: CAIEQGSGNTIYF.

The rearrangement links TRBV3-1 (or the pseudogene TRBV3-2) to TRBJ2-3; TRBD2 agrees at 7 bases. Germline-derived CDR1 and CDR2 are LGHDT and YNNKEL (reference sequence). Trimming cost V 1 base and J 2 bases; bases outside gene matches: 18. The CDR3 covers 20 residues. CDR3 DNA sequence: TGTGCCAGCAGCCAAGGGCGGGAGTGGGGCGAGGGTTCCTACACAGATACGCAGTATTTT. Encoded protein: CASSQGREWGEGSYTDTQYF.

This chain links TRBV2 with TRBJ2-1; 11 bases map to TRBD2. CDR3 length: 14 amino acids. Germline V gene data show CDR1 as SNHLY and CDR2 as FYNNEI. The V gene end was trimmed by 6 bases and the J gene end by 8 bases; junction bases not matched to a gene: 6. The CDR3 protein is CASSRTSGLDEQFF. The CDR3 DNA sequence: TGTGCCAGCAGCCGGACTAGCGGGTTGGATGAGCAGTTCTTC.

The chain combines TRBV28 with TRBJ2-1; 9 nucleotides match TRBD2. Germline CDR1 reads MDHEN; CDR2 reads SYDVKM. The CDR3 spans 14 residues. V was clipped by 3 bases and J by 6 bases; unmatched bases: 3. CDR3 sequence (DNA): TGTGCCAGCAGTTTTAGGCGGGAGGGCAATGAGCAGTTCTTC. It encodes CASSFRREGNEQFF.

The sample holds a few counts of this clone. The V and J genes are TRBV18 and TRBJ1-1, with unresolved D. Germline values: CDR1 KGHSH, CDR2 LQKENI. V was clipped by 4 bases and J by 1 base, with 10 bases between them. This CDR3 is built from 14 residues. CDR3 nucleotides: TGTGCCAGCTCACAGCGAGGATCGAACACTGAAGCTTTCTTT. This gives the protein CASSQRGSNTEAFF. Drawing the rest from reference TRBV18 and TRBJ1-1, the complete variable domain is NAGVMQNPRHLVRRRGQEARLRCSPMKGHSHVYWYRQLPEEGLKFMVYLQKENIIDESGMPKERFSAEFPKEGPSILRIQQVVRGDSAAYFCASSQRGSNTEAFFGQGTRLTVV.

This chain links TRBV2 with TRBJ2-1, with 8 bases fitting TRBD1. Germline values: CDR1 SNHLY, CDR2 FYNNEI. V gave up 8 bases and J gave up 10 bases; unmatched junction bases: 10. This CDR3 has 13 amino acids. The CDR3 bases are TGTGCCAGCCGGCGGCAGGGGGCGGGAGAGCAGTTCTTC. It specifies CASRRQGAGEQFF.

The genes are TRBV7-2 and TRBJ2-1; 9 bases match TRBD2. This CDR3 has 16 residues. Germline loops: CDR1 SGHTA, CDR2 FQGNSA. V lost 4 bases, J lost 4 bases, and 8 bases stayed unmatched. The CDR3: CASSSFAGGPYNEQFF. The CDR3 region has the DNA TGTGCCAGCAGCTCCTTTGCGGGAGGGCCTTACAATGAGCAGTTCTTC.

The chain uses TRBV15 and TRBJ2-2; no clear D gene. From germline, CDR1 is LNHNV and CDR2 YYDKDF (reference sequence). Between the trimmed V and J ends, which lost 5 bases and 3 bases, there was a span of 10 bases. This CDR3 is 14 amino acids long. CDR3: CATSPGDYTGELFF. The CDR3 DNA is TGTGCCACCAGCCCCGGAGACTACACCGGGGAGCTGTTTTTT.

The chain links TRBV28 to TRBJ2-5, with 8 positions matching TRBD1. Germline lookup yields CDR1 MDHEN and CDR2 SYDVKM. J gave up 3 bases and V 5 bases, and 2 bases lay outside the gene matches. The CDR3 sequence is 13 residues long. This chain's CDR3 is CASSLTGEETQYF. The CDR3 DNA reads TGTGCCAGCAGTCTGACAGGGGAAGAGACCCAGTACTTC.